This T cell receptor (beta chain) was found in a study of T cell responses to AZD1222 COVID-19 vaccine. Whole-study results and caveats: Seropositivity was recorded at baseline in only a handful of AZD1222 recipients.

Here immunoSEQ multiplex PCR was the method, and the copy in TCRdb shows in-frame clones only, minus some. The sample carries over 140,000 clones, about 92% recorded once. This clone came up once. Its specificity is unknown. The V and J ends lost 6 bases and 4 bases respectively, with 18 bases between them. Germline CDR1 is MNHEY and CDR2 is SMNVEV (reference sequence). This CDR3 region has 15 residues. Sequenced material: peripheral blood, taken 28 days after the second AZD1222 dose. The rearrangement links TRBV27 to TRBJ1-2, with D tentatively TRBD1 (5 bases). The clonotype comes from an adult who received the AZD1222 COVID-19 vaccine. The CDR3 DNA follows: TGTGCCAGCAGAAGGGACTCCATAAGTGGCTATGGCTACACCTTC. Translation gives CASRRDSISGYGYTF.